The entry that follows covers one T cell receptor beta chain sequence. Preparation of the TCRbeta library involved a method that used unique molecular identifiers. Each CDR3 protein is one row after TCRdb ran MiXCR on the PCR reads. The table lists 500,000 or so distinct CDR3 sequences, 32% of them singletons, with around 2.3% in the top ten. Germline values: CDR1 MNHEY, CDR2 SMNVEV (reference sequence). The V and J ends lost 5 bases and 9 bases, in that order; junction bases with no gene match: 1. The CDR3 totals 11 residues. This sample was included in a study of T-cell reconstitution after alpha-beta-depleted transplantation in children.

The V call is TRBV27, the J call TRBJ2-1; TRBD2 agrees at 7 bases. The source material was PBMCs from the stem cell graft donor, sampled from the stem cell graft. This clonotype originated in a human donor who donated a stem cell graft to a child with aplastic anemia. CDR3 nucleotides: TGTGCCAGCAGTGCGGGGGTTGAGCAGTTCTTC. Amino acids: CASSAGVEQFF.